The 16 T cell receptor beta chains given below trace back to one sample, sequenced in a study of spatial heterogeneity in lung cancer. TCRdb independently ran MiXCR on the 5' RACE reads; one entry per CDR3 protein. There are some 10,000 distinct CDR3 sequences in the sample; 4% to 6% occur only once, and 9.5% to 15% lies in the top ten. The antigens of these receptors remain unknown. The sample's time point: sample taken at primary tumor resection. Study outcomes and limitations: Tumoral mutation counts were tracked by counts of expanded intratumoral alpha and beta TCRs.

Here the sequenced sample was lung tumor tissue, taken at surgery. These receptors originate from a male donor with early-stage non-small cell lung cancer.

This clonotype was detected ten times or more. The V and J genes are TRBV20-1 and TRBJ1-2, with D maybe TRBD1 (5 bases). Germline CDR1 is DFQATT and CDR2 is SNEGSKA (reference sequence). This CDR3 has 14 residues. The germline V and J ends were trimmed by 4 bases and 4 bases, with 16 bases remaining between them. Here the CDR3 reads CSAIGGRAAYGYTF. The CDR3, as DNA: TGCAGTGCTATAGGAGGCAGGGCGGCCTATGGCTACACCTTC.

Many counts were recorded for this clonotype. V and J are TRBV28 and TRBJ1-1, with 7 bases lining up with TRBD1. There are 13 residues in the CDR3. V lost 6 bases and J lost 3; bases outside the gene matches: 4. CDR1 is MDHEN, CDR2 SYDVKM, per germline. In DNA, the CDR3 is TGTGCCAGCAGGAACAGGGGTCACACTGAAGCTTTCTTT. Protein: CASRNRGHTEAFF. The full variable domain, with the rest looked up from reference TRBV28 and TRBJ1-1, is DVKVTQSSRYLVKRTGEKVFLECVQDMDHENMFWYRQDPGLGLRLIYFSYDVKMKEKGDIPEGYSVSREKKERFSLILESASTNQTSMYLCASRNRGHTEAFFGQGTRLTVV.

By share, this clonotype counts as medium-sized. The genes are TRBV7-9 and TRBJ2-3; 13 positions agree with TRBD2. The CDR3 runs to 16 residues. The germline CDR1 and CDR2 sequences are SEHNR and FQNEAQ (reference sequence). The trim removed 4 bases at V and 9 bases at J, leaving 10 bases unmatched. The CDR3 spells CASSYNYGLAGATQYF. The CDR3 DNA is TGTGCCAGCAGCTATAATTACGGACTAGCGGGGGCAACGCAGTATTTT. Variable domain in full (rest from reference TRBV7-9 and TRBJ2-3): DTGVSQNPRHKITKRGQNVTFRCDPISEHNRLYWYRQTLGQGPEFLTYFQNEAQLEKSRLLSDRFSAERPKGSFSTLEIQRTEQGDSAMYLCASSYNYGLAGATQYFGPGTRLTVL.

This clonotype showed up many times. J is TRBJ1-5 and V is TRBV6-6; D gene uncertain. V lost 3 bases and J 3 bases, leaving 6 bases between the germline ends. The germline V gene encodes CDR1 MNHNY and CDR2 SVGAGI (reference sequence). This CDR3 has 13 amino acids. The chain's CDR3 is CASSYANNQPQHF. CDR3 nucleotide sequence: TGTGCCAGCAGTTATGCAAACAATCAGCCCCAGCATTTT.

V is TRBV6-2 or TRBV6-3 and J is TRBJ2-3; D unclear. The CDR3 is made up of 14 amino acids. Germline V gene data show CDR1 as MNHEY and CDR2 as SVGEGT. V gave up 4 bases and J gave up 2 bases, with 10 bases separating them. CDR3 protein: CASSSPSDTDTQYF. In DNA, the CDR3 is TGTGCCAGCAGTTCCCCCAGCGACACAGATACGCAGTATTTT.

This clonotype was found many times. This chain joins TRBV5-5 and TRBJ1-4, with a possible D match to TRBD1 (5 bases). Deletions cut 5 bases from V and 0 bases from J, with 11 bases between. The CDR3 spans 15 residues. CDR1 SGHKS and CDR2 YYEKEE come from the germline V gene (reference sequence). Written as DNA, the CDR3 is TGTGCCAGCAGACCCGACAGCGCAACTAATGAAAAACTGTTTTTT. This codes for CASRPDSATNEKLFF. Combining the CDR3 with reference TRBV5-5 and TRBJ1-4 gives the whole variable domain DAGVTQSPTHLIKTRGQQVTLRCSPISGHKSVSWYQQVLGQGPQFIFQYYEKEERGRGNFPDRFSARQFPNYSSELNVNALLLGDSALYLCASRPDSATNEKLFFGSGTQLSVL.

This clonotype was detected many times. The chain links TRBV18 to TRBJ1-4; 7 bases fit TRBD1. J gave up 0 bases and V 2 bases, and 3 bases lay outside the gene matches. Germline assignment: CDR1 KGHSH and CDR2 LQKENI. This CDR3 is built from 16 residues. CDR3 loop: CASSPNRGATNEKLFF. The DNA for the CDR3 is TGTGCCAGCTCACCAAACAGGGGCGCAACTAATGAAAAACTGTTTTTT. The full variable domain, in which reference TRBV18 and TRBJ1-4 provide the parts outside the CDR3, is NAGVMQNPRHLVRRRGQEARLRCSPMKGHSHVYWYRQLPEEGLKFMVYLQKENIIDESGMPKERFSAEFPKEGPSILRIQQVVRGDSAAYFCASSPNRGATNEKLFFGSGTQLSVL.

There are many counts of this clonotype. The chain couples TRBV12-3 or TRBV12-4 to TRBJ2-2; D possibly corresponds to TRBD1 (6 bases). Trimming took off 4 bases at V and 6 bases at J, with 12 bases between the two ends. This CDR3 contains 14 residues. CDR3 amino acids: CASSWGPGAGELFF. In DNA form, the CDR3 reads TGTGCCAGCAGTTGGGGACCAGGGGCCGGGGAGCTGTTTTTT.

This clonotype showed up many times. The gene calls are TRBV15 and TRBJ1-5; 10 bases line up with TRBD1. The CDR3 totals 17 residues. V lost 3 bases and J lost 0; bases outside the gene matches: 5. The V gene's germline CDR1 is LNHNV and CDR2 YYDKDF (reference sequence). In DNA, the CDR3 is TGTGCCACCAGCAGGGGGGACAGGGGTTTTAGCAATCAGCCCCAGCATTTT. It specifies CATSRGDRGFSNQPQHF. The variable domain in full, completed from reference TRBV15 and TRBJ1-5, reads DAMVIQNPRYQVTQFGKPVTLSCSQTLNHNVMYWYQQKSSQAPKLLFHYYDKDFNNEADTPDNFQSRRPNTSFCFLDIRSPGLGDTAMYLCATSRGDRGFSNQPQHFGDGTRLSIL.

This clonotype was detected only once. J is TRBJ2-7 and V is TRBV11-3, with TRBD1 identical over 7 bases. Trimming removed 5 bases from V and 7 bases from J; junction bases left unmatched: 11. There are 14 residues in the CDR3. Germline V lookup: CDR1 SGHNT, CDR2 YENEEA. The CDR3 region has the DNA TGTGCCAGCAGCGAAGGGGGACAGCGACAGGAGCAGTACTTC. Residues: CASSEGGQRQEQYF. Using reference TRBV11-3 and TRBJ2-7 for the parts outside the CDR3, the full variable domain is EAGVVQSPRYKIIEKKQPVAFWCNPISGHNTLYWYLQNLGQGPELLIRYENEEAVDDSQLPKDRFSAERLKGVDSTLKIQPAELGDSAVYLCASSEGGQRQEQYFGPGTRLTVT.

This clonotype showed up many times. The chain joins TRBV6-5 to TRBJ2-2; D may be TRBD1 (6 bases). CDR1 is MNHEY, CDR2 SVGAGI, per germline. This CDR3 contains 14 residues. V was pared by 4 bases and J by 3 bases, with 9 bases between. The CDR3 protein is CASSSQGHTGELFF. In DNA form, the CDR3 reads TGTGCCAGCAGTTCACAGGGACACACCGGGGAGCTGTTTTTT.

This clonotype showed up many times. J is TRBJ2-1 and V is TRBV5-6; TRBD1 matches at 7 bases. The V gene end was trimmed by 4 bases and the J gene end by 6 bases; junction bases not matched to a gene: 7. The CDR3 contains 14 residues. CDR1 SGHDT and CDR2 YYEEEE come from the germline V gene. CDR3 DNA sequence: TGTGCCAGCAGCAGGCAGGGGGTTGTCAATGAGCAGTTCTTC. Protein product: CASSRQGVVNEQFF.

In this sample, this clonotype turned up many times. CDR3 bases: TGTGCCAGCAGTTTATTCGGCCAGGCCAAAAACATTCAGTACTTC. Protein product: CASSLFGQAKNIQYF. The chain has TRBV28 and TRBJ2-4; D not certain. The germline V gene has CDR1 MDHEN and CDR2 SYDVKM. V was clipped by 1 base and J by 1 base, with 8 bases between them. This CDR3 is built from 15 residues.

This clonotype is medium-sized within its sample. The genes are TRBV6-6 and TRBJ1-2; TRBD1 agrees at 11 bases. The V segment lost 5 bases and the J segment 4 bases; nucleotides outside the gene matches: 6. The CDR3 consists of 15 residues. Germline assignment: CDR1 MNHNY and CDR2 SVGAGI (reference sequence). The CDR3 here is CASSPGTGGTYGYTF. As DNA, the CDR3 is TGTGCCAGCAGTCCCGGGACAGGGGGGACCTATGGCTACACCTTC.

In this sample, this clonotype turned up many times. The chain recombines TRBV12-3 or TRBV12-4 with TRBJ2-1; 8 bases line up with TRBD1. The ends lost 7 bases at V and 0 bases at J; junction bases unmatched: 5. The CDR3 length is 15 residues. The CDR3 here is CASNLRGRSYNEQFF. The CDR3 DNA sequence: TGTGCCAGCAACCTCAGGGGGCGCTCCTACAATGAGCAGTTCTTC.

This clonotype was counted at least ten times. CDR3 region: CASSRDTYEQYF. Here the CDR3 DNA reads TGTGCCAGCAGCCGGGACACCTACGAGCAGTACTTC. The chain couples TRBV7-2 to TRBJ2-7; D might be TRBD1 (6 bases). The V and J ends lost 5 bases and 2 bases respectively, with 7 bases between them. CDR3 length: 12 residues. Germline V gene lookup returns CDR1 SGHTA and CDR2 FQGNSA.